These 14 T cell receptor beta chains were all obtained from the same sample, sequenced in a study of vaccination and CD4 T cells after COVID-19. CD4+ T cells that had been cultured provided DNA sequenced with the Oncomine TCR Beta short-read assay. MiXCR was run by TCRdb on the PCR reads, yielding one entry per CDR3 protein. This sample has around 15,000 distinct CDR3 sequences, with 20% to 25% found just once. Antigen specificity for these receptors is unknown. This sample's treatment: approximately 10-day PBMC culture with coronavirus spike peptide pools or control peptides (ViraFEST assay). Here the sequenced sample was CD4+ T cells from blood, cultured in vitro, taken before SARS-CoV-2 vaccination. The source of these receptors is a human donor who received a COVID-19 vaccine.

CDR3 sequence reads: CASSSLEWGTEAFF. The CDR3 DNA reads as TGCGCCAGCAGTTCTCTGGAATGGGGCACTGAAGCTTTCTTT. The chain joins TRBV5-1 to TRBJ1-1; D is ambiguous. V was shortened by 5 bases and J by 4 bases, with 15 bases between the two germline ends. This CDR3 is 14 amino acids long. CDR1 and CDR2 from the germline V gene are SGHRS and YFSETQ.

This clonotype was picked up a small number of times. V is TRBV27 and J is TRBJ1-2; no clear D gene. Trimming stripped 8 bases from V and 2 bases from J, with 9 bases between. The germline V gene has CDR1 MNHEY and CDR2 SMNVEV (reference sequence). The CDR3 length is 12 residues. CDR3 sequence (DNA): TGTGCCAGCGGCGGGCAAAACTATGGCTACACCTTC. Translation: CASGGQNYGYTF.

The chain combines TRBV30 with TRBJ1-5; D uncertain. The CDR3 has 14 amino acids. Germline assignment: CDR1 GTSNPN and CDR2 SVGIG (reference sequence). Trimming removed 0 bases at V and 0 bases at J, with 6 bases between. CDR3 coding DNA: TGTGCCTGGAGTGTTGGCTATAGCAATCAGCCCCAGCATTTT. Its translation: CAWSVGYSNQPQHF. Using reference TRBV30 and TRBJ1-5 for the parts outside the CDR3, the full variable domain is SQTIHQWPATLVQPVGSPLSLECTVEGTSNPNLYWYRQAAGRGLQLLFYSVGIGQISSEVPQNLSASRPQDRQFILSSKKLLLSDSGFYLCAWSVGYSNQPQHFGDGTRLSIL.

The chain couples TRBV15 to TRBJ1-1; no clear D. The CDR3 has 15 amino acids. CDR1 LNHNV and CDR2 YYDKDF come from the germline V gene (reference sequence). Trimming left V 0 bases short and J 0 bases short, with 8 bases between. Here the CDR3 reads CATSRDMRVNTEAFF. The CDR3 nucleotides read TGTGCCACCAGCAGAGATATGAGGGTGAACACTGAAGCTTTCTTT. The complete variable domain, with remaining parts taken from reference TRBV15 and TRBJ1-1, reads DAMVIQNPRYQVTQFGKPVTLSCSQTLNHNVMYWYQQKSSQAPKLLFHYYDKDFNNEADTPDNFQSRRPNTSFCFLDIRSPGLGDTAMYLCATSRDMRVNTEAFFGQGTRLTVV.

This clonotype is medium-sized by share. CDR3 amino acids: CASSARDRNNSPLHF. The CDR3 DNA reads TGTGCCAGCAGCGCCAGGGACAGAAATAATTCACCCCTCCACTTT. V and J are TRBV2 and TRBJ1-6, with 7 bases aligning to TRBD1. CDR1 SNHLY and CDR2 FYNNEI come from the germline V gene. This CDR3 comprises 15 residues. The trim removed 6 bases at V and 5 bases at J, leaving 7 bases unmatched.

This chain links TRBV5-1 with TRBJ1-1; 9 bases line up with TRBD1. CDR3 length: 12 amino acids. V was pared by 4 bases and J by 7 bases, with 2 bases of the junction left unmatched. Germline values: CDR1 SGHRS, CDR2 YFSETQ. CDR3 loop: CASSLDRGEAFF. The CDR3 bases are TGCGCCAGCAGCCTGGACAGGGGTGAAGCTTTCTTT.

This clonotype has just a few counts. The V call is TRBV18, the J call TRBJ1-5; 10 bases align to TRBD1. This CDR3 region has 16 residues. The germline CDR1 and CDR2 sequences are KGHSH and LQKENI. J lost 5 bases, V lost 4 bases, and 8 bases had no gene match. CDR3 loop: CASSRSDRGPDQPQHF. As DNA, the CDR3 is TGTGCCAGCTCACGGAGTGACAGGGGGCCGGATCAGCCCCAGCATTTT.

This clonotype has just a few counts. The genes are TRBV19 and TRBJ1-1; unclear D gene. This CDR3 has 13 amino acids. V lost 4 bases and J 2 bases, leaving 8 bases between the germline ends. From germline, CDR1 is LNHDA and CDR2 SQIVND (reference sequence). DNA of the CDR3: TGTGCCAGTAGTAAGAGTGTCAACACTGAAGCTTTCTTT. Its translation is CASSKSVNTEAFF.

This rearrangement joins TRBV2 to TRBJ2-4; D is possibly TRBD1 (5 bases). V lost 8 bases, J lost 6 bases, and 26 bases lay in between. Germline-derived CDR1 and CDR2 are SNHLY and FYNNEI. The CDR3 runs 17 residues. CDR3 DNA sequence: TGTGCCAGCCGATTGGGCCGGGCCCGCCGAAGGGGAAACATTCAGTACTTC. Its translation is CASRLGRARRRGNIQYF.

This clonotype was found a few times. V gene TRBV19 combines with J gene TRBJ1-5; D gene uncertain. The germline V gene encodes CDR1 LNHDA and CDR2 SQIVND (reference sequence). This CDR3 comprises 15 residues. Trimming removed 2 bases from V and 4 bases from J, with 12 bases in between. CDR3 nucleotides: TGTGCCAGTAGTATAACGTTGTCCATGAATCAGCCCCAGCATTTT. This codes for CASSITLSMNQPQHF.

This chain joins TRBV7-8 and TRBJ1-5, with 11 bases matching TRBD1. Trimming at V came to 1 base and at J to 6 bases, leaving 11 bases not matched to a gene. There are 18 residues in the CDR3. The V gene's germline CDR1 is SGHVS and CDR2 FQNEAQ. CDR3 amino acids: CASSLGGQGGLLGQPQHF. Written as DNA, the CDR3 is TGTGCCAGCAGCTTAGGGGGACAGGGGGGGCTATTAGGTCAGCCCCAGCATTTT.

The chain joins TRBV19 to TRBJ1-1, with D tentatively TRBD1 (5 bases). The V and J ends lost 5 bases and 0 bases respectively, with 10 bases between them. Germline CDR1 reads LNHDA; CDR2 reads SQIVND (reference sequence). The CDR3 sequence is 14 residues long. The CDR3 DNA is TGTGCCAGTAGTTTTGGGGGTCTGAACACTGAAGCTTTCTTT. It translates to CASSFGGLNTEAFF.

The chain combines TRBV2 with TRBJ2-7, with D possibly matching TRBD1 (6 bases). The CDR3 runs 14 residues. Germline assignment: CDR1 SNHLY and CDR2 FYNNEI. V was clipped by 6 bases and J by 1 base, with 13 bases between them. CDR3 protein: CASSQDSQSYEQYF. The CDR3 DNA reads TGTGCCAGCAGCCAGGACAGCCAATCCTACGAGCAGTACTTC. The entire variable domain, with the rest obtained from reference TRBV2 and TRBJ2-7, is as follows: EPEVTQTPSHQVTQMGQEVILRCVPISNHLYFYWYRQILGQKVEFLVSFYNNEISEKSEIFDDQFSVERPDGSNFTLKIRSTKLEDSAMYFCASSQDSQSYEQYFGPGTRLTVT.

This sequence joins TRBV4-2 and TRBJ1-2; 8 nucleotides line up with TRBD1. Trimming took 0 bases from V and 8 from J; bases not matched to a gene: 11. The CDR3 runs to 16 residues. Germline assignment: CDR1 LGHNA and CDR2 YNFKEQ. In nucleotides, the CDR3 is TGTGCCAGCAGCCAAGATCCGGGCAGGGGGCGTGCGGGCTACACCTTC. Translating it yields CASSQDPGRGRAGYTF.